These 29 T cell receptor beta chains were all obtained from the same sample, sequenced in a study of T cell changes during pregnancy in multiple sclerosis. Some clones are missing from TCRdb's copy, which holds only in-frame ones; the method was immunoSEQ multiplex PCR. This table has around 65,000 clones, about 90% appearing once. Specimen: peripheral blood, collected in the third trimester of pregnancy. Receptors originate from a female donor in good health, enrolled as a control in a pregnancy study.

The chain combines TRBV6-4 with TRBJ1-5, with D tentatively TRBD1 (6 bases). The germline CDR1 and CDR2 sequences are MRHNA and SNTAGT. The CDR3 is made up of 14 amino acids. The V end was cut by 6 bases, the J end by 9 bases, with 18 bases between. For the CDR3, the DNA is TGTGCCAGCAGCCCCGGGACAACCGAAGGGCCCCAGCATTTT. Its translation is CASSPGTTEGPQHF.

This clone appeared a few times. The rearrangement joins TRBV27 to TRBJ1-1; TRBD1 might be the D (5 bases). The CDR3 runs to 13 residues. In germline, CDR1 is MNHEY, CDR2 SMNVEV (reference sequence). The ends were cut back, 6 bases at V and 0 bases at J, with 8 bases in the middle. The CDR3 DNA is TGTGCCAGCAGCACCAGGGTGAACACTGAAGCTTTCTTT. It encodes CASSTRVNTEAFF.

The V gene is TRBV11-2, the J gene TRBJ2-3; D not resolved. There are 15 residues in the CDR3. Germline values: CDR1 SGHAT, CDR2 FQNNGV. V lost 7 bases to trimming and J lost 3 bases, with 17 bases between them. CDR3 DNA: TGTGCCAGCATTTCCGACCCCGCCGGGACAGATACGCAGTATTTT. Its protein product is CASISDPAGTDTQYF.

The V gene is TRBV5-1, the J gene TRBJ2-7, with 10 nucleotides matching TRBD1. The CDR3 has 15 residues. The V gene's germline CDR1 is SGHRS and CDR2 YFSETQ. V shed 0 bases and J 3 bases; nucleotides not matched to a gene: 3. CDR3 DNA sequence: TGCGCCAGCAGCTTGGAGGGACAGGGGAACTACGAGCAGTACTTC. Its protein product is CASSLEGQGNYEQYF.

The chain has TRBV2 and TRBJ1-2, with 8 nucleotides matching TRBD1. The CDR3 runs 13 residues. The trim removed 8 bases at V and 8 bases at J, leaving 10 bases unmatched. Germline lookup yields CDR1 SNHLY and CDR2 FYNNEI. The CDR3 region is CASGTGLGRGYTF. In nucleotides, the CDR3 is TGTGCCAGCGGGACAGGCCTCGGTAGGGGCTACACCTTC.

The chain carries TRBV7-8 and TRBJ1-1, with unresolved D. Germline loops: CDR1 SGHVS, CDR2 FQNEAQ. The CDR3 covers 13 residues. V lost 3 bases and J lost 1, with 6 bases in between. Here the CDR3 DNA reads TGTGCCAGCAGCTTGCGGGAGAACACTGAAGCTTTCTTT. Its translation is CASSLRENTEAFF.

The J gene is TRBJ1-2, the V gene TRBV5-1; the D gene is possibly TRBD1 (6 bases). Germline-derived CDR1 and CDR2 are SGHRS and YFSETQ. The germline V and J ends were trimmed by 5 bases and 4 bases, with 15 bases remaining between them. The CDR3 runs to 14 residues. The CDR3 DNA reads as TGCGCCAGCAGTTACGGACAGACTATCTATGGCTACACCTTC. Translating it yields CASSYGQTIYGYTF.

For the CDR3, the DNA is TGTGCCAGCAGCTCCGAAGCGGGGCCCTACAATGAGCAGTTCTTC. This codes for CASSSEAGPYNEQFF. The chain joins TRBV7-3 to TRBJ2-1; 7 nucleotides agree with TRBD2. V shed 4 bases, J shed 2 bases, and the junction held 5 bases outside the gene matches. This CDR3 is built from 15 residues. Germline V gives CDR1 SGHTA, CDR2 FQGTGA.

The J gene is TRBJ1-1, the V gene TRBV6-5; no definite D call. CDR3 size: 14 residues. In germline, CDR1 is MNHEY, CDR2 SVGAGI. The V gene lost 3 bases and the J gene lost 10 bases, with 18 bases spanning the gap. CDR3 sequence: CASSYYSSNNIAFF. For the CDR3, the DNA is TGTGCCAGCAGTTATTACTCCTCTAATAATATAGCTTTCTTT.

This clone was counted once. The chain joins TRBV7-8 to TRBJ1-5, with D hard to call. Germline V gene sequence: CDR1 SGHVS, CDR2 FQNEAQ. V was trimmed by 5 bases and J by 12 bases, leaving 14 bases between them. This CDR3 is 12 amino acids long. Here the CDR3 reads CASSRTDQNQHF. CDR3 nucleotide sequence: TGTGCCAGCAGCCGAACCGATCAGAACCAGCATTTT.

This chain connects TRBV6-5 to TRBJ1-6, with TRBD1 matching 7 bases. Germline CDR1 MNHEY, CDR2 SVGAGI. The CDR3 sequence is 15 residues long. V was pared by 2 bases and J by 11 bases, with 9 bases of the junction left unmatched. The CDR3 DNA is TGTGCCAGCAGTTACGGGGGGACAGTTCGAACACCCCTCCACTTT. Its translation is CASSYGGTVRTPLHF.

This chain uses TRBV30 with TRBJ1-1; D ambiguous. The CDR3 spans 11 residues. V lost 4 bases, J lost 4 bases, and 7 bases lay in between. Per germline, CDR1 GTSNPN and CDR2 SVGIG (reference sequence). As DNA, the CDR3 is TGTGCCTGGAATAGAGGCACTGAAGCTTTCTTT. It is translated as CAWNRGTEAFF. The variable domain in full, completed from reference TRBV30 and TRBJ1-1, reads SQTIHQWPATLVQPVGSPLSLECTVEGTSNPNLYWYRQAAGRGLQLLFYSVGIGQISSEVPQNLSASRPQDRQFILSSKKLLLSDSGFYLCAWNRGTEAFFGQGTRLTVV.

The chain employs TRBV6-5 and TRBJ2-5; TRBD2 aligns across 11 bases. Trimming took 6 bases from V and 4 from J; bases not matched to a gene: 7. This CDR3 has 15 residues. The germline V gene encodes CDR1 MNHEY and CDR2 SVGAGI. The CDR3 loop is CASSQLAGAPETQYF. The CDR3 DNA reads TGTGCCAGCAGCCAACTAGCGGGGGCTCCAGAGACCCAGTACTTC.

V usage is TRBV29-1 and J usage is TRBJ2-5; D ambiguous. V was clipped by 4 bases and J by 2 bases, with 11 bases between them. Germline V CDR1 and CDR2: SQVTM, ANQGSEA. The CDR3 consists of 13 residues. Here the CDR3 reads CSVGGREQETQYF. The CDR3 nucleotides read TGCAGCGTTGGCGGCAGAGAACAAGAGACCCAGTACTTC.

The chain employs TRBV5-6 and TRBJ1-2, with D perhaps TRBD1 (6 bases). There are 14 residues in the CDR3. Germline V lookup: CDR1 SGHDT, CDR2 YYEEEE. V was shortened by 0 bases and J by 3 bases, with 9 bases between the two germline ends. Here the CDR3 reads CASSLAQGHYGYTF. As DNA, the CDR3 is TGTGCCAGCAGCTTGGCACAGGGTCACTATGGCTACACCTTC.

The genes are TRBV7-9 and TRBJ2-2; TRBD2 matches 12 bases. Germline V gene data show CDR1 as SEHNR and CDR2 as FQNEAQ (reference sequence). V dropped 7 bases and J dropped 0; count of bases not matched to a gene: 6. The CDR3 runs to 17 residues. The CDR3 DNA follows: TGTGCCAGCACCTCGACTAGCGGGGGATCGAACACCGGGGAGCTGTTTTTT. Translated, it gives CASTSTSGGSNTGELFF.

This sequence joins TRBV15 and TRBJ2-3; no clear D gene. The germline V gene has CDR1 LNHNV and CDR2 YYDKDF (reference sequence). The CDR3 runs 18 residues. V lost 2 bases and J lost 2, with 20 bases in between. CDR3 residues: CATSRPLGVGDITDTQYF. DNA of the CDR3: TGTGCCACCAGCAGACCGCTCGGTGTAGGCGACATCACAGATACGCAGTATTTT.

The chain uses TRBV13 and TRBJ2-7, with D tentatively TRBD1 (5 bases). The CDR3 extends over 15 amino acids. Trimming took 2 bases from V and 3 from J, leaving 14 bases between them. Germline CDR1 and CDR2: PRHDT and FYEKMQ (reference sequence). In DNA, the CDR3 is TGTGCCAGCAGCTTAAGGCCCCGGCAGGGCTACGAGCAGTACTTC. This sequence encodes CASSLRPRQGYEQYF.

This chain links TRBV6-5 with TRBJ2-3, with a tentative D call TRBD2 (5 bases). This CDR3 has 14 residues. V was cut by 7 bases and J by 0 bases, with 11 bases left in between. Per germline, CDR1 MNHEY and CDR2 SVGAGI. The CDR3, as DNA: TGTGCCAGCACCCCGGGGTCTAGCACAGATACGCAGTATTTT. It codes for CASTPGSSTDTQYF.

CDR3 loop: CASSARLGRGADTQYF. CDR3 coding DNA: TGTGCCAGCAGCGCCCGGCTTGGCAGGGGAGCAGATACGCAGTATTTT. The chain uses TRBV11-3 and TRBJ2-3, with D maybe TRBD1 (6 bases). CDR3 length equals 16 residues. V was clipped by 5 bases and J by 4 bases, with 19 bases between them. Germline loops: CDR1 SGHNT, CDR2 YENEEA. The variable domain in full, with the rest retrieved from reference TRBV11-3 and TRBJ2-3, is EAGVVQSPRYKIIEKKQPVAFWCNPISGHNTLYWYLQNLGQGPELLIRYENEEAVDDSQLPKDRFSAERLKGVDSTLKIQPAELGDSAVYLCASSARLGRGADTQYFGPGTRLTVL.

This clone was seen only once. The J gene is TRBJ2-1, the V gene TRBV2, with D possibly being TRBD2 (7 bases). The length of the CDR3 is 15 residues. Looked up from germline, CDR1 is SNHLY and CDR2 is FYNNEI. The V gene lost 6 bases and the J gene lost 7 bases, with 19 bases spanning the gap. The CDR3 sequence: CASSQGRVTWNEQFF. CDR3 coding DNA: TGTGCCAGCAGCCAGGGGAGGGTTACCTGGAATGAGCAGTTCTTC.

The chain is built from TRBV6-5 and TRBJ1-4; tentative D call: TRBD1 (6 bases). There are 16 residues in the CDR3. Germline V CDR1 and CDR2: MNHEY, SVGAGI. V lost 0 bases and J 0 bases, leaving 8 bases between the germline ends. The CDR3 bases are TGTGCCAGCAGTTACTCGACAGGTGCAACTAATGAAAAACTGTTTTTT. Its translation: CASSYSTGATNEKLFF.

This chain connects TRBV11-1 to TRBJ2-5; D unclear. This CDR3 comprises 13 residues. Germline CDR1 and CDR2: SGHAT and FQDESV (reference sequence). V was cut by 1 base and J by 5 bases, with 8 bases left in between. The CDR3 coding sequence is TGTGCCAGCAGCTTAGTAGAATGGGAGACCCAGTACTTC. Protein: CASSLVEWETQYF. The full variable domain, completed using reference TRBV11-1 and TRBJ2-5, is EAEVAQSPRYKITEKSQAVAFWCDPISGHATLYWYRQILGQGPELLVQFQDESVVDDSQLPKDRFSAERLKGVDSTLKIQPAELGDSAMYLCASSLVEWETQYFGPGTRLLVL.

This sequence joins TRBV16 and TRBJ1-2; tentatively, D is TRBD1 (6 bases). CDR1 and CDR2 from the germline V gene are KGHSY and FQNENV. With 2 bases removed from V and 1 base from J, the gap between germline ends came to 17 bases. The CDR3 is 17 amino acids. The CDR3, as DNA: TGTGCCAGCAGCCAAACCCCGGACAGCAATGTTAACTATGGCTACACCTTC. Encoded protein: CASSQTPDSNVNYGYTF.

This sequence joins TRBV7-2 and TRBJ2-3; no reliable D call. Germline assignment: CDR1 SGHTA and CDR2 FQGNSA. Trimming took 1 base from V and 1 from J, leaving 6 bases between them. The CDR3 sequence is 14 residues long. CDR3 coding DNA: TGTGCCAGCAGCTTAGACGGTGGCACAGATACGCAGTATTTT. It encodes CASSLDGGTDTQYF.

The gene calls are TRBV4-3 and TRBJ2-3; 8 nucleotides line up with TRBD1. This CDR3 contains 15 residues. Germline loops: CDR1 LGHNA, CDR2 YSLEER. The trim removed 2 bases at V and 5 bases at J, leaving 6 bases unmatched. CDR3 nucleotide sequence: TGCGCCAGCAGCCAACGACAGGGGAAGGGAGATACGCAGTATTTT. Its translation is CASSQRQGKGDTQYF.

The sample holds a few counts of this clone. The chain carries TRBV5-4 and TRBJ1-2; 7 nucleotides align to TRBD1. The germline gives CDR1 SGHNT, CDR2 YYREEE (reference sequence). After removal of 2 bases from V and 4 bases from J, the junction contained 2 bases not matched to a gene. CDR3 length equals 13 residues. The CDR3 DNA sequence: TGTGCCAGCAGCTTTCCAGGGGGCTATGGCTACACCTTC. Translation: CASSFPGGYGYTF.

This rearrangement joins TRBV4-1 to TRBJ2-7, with D possibly being TRBD1 (5 bases). Trimming stripped 3 bases from V and 1 base from J, with 16 bases between. CDR3 length: 16 amino acids. CDR1 is MGHRA, CDR2 YSYEKL, per germline. The CDR3 is CASSQEPTGASYEQYF. The CDR3 DNA is TGCGCCAGCAGCCAGGAACCAACAGGAGCGTCCTACGAGCAGTACTTC.

The CDR3 region has the DNA TGTGCCAGCAGCGTGGGGCAATCCTACGAGCAGTACTTC. Its translation is CASSVGQSYEQYF. V gene TRBV7-6 combines with J gene TRBJ2-7; possibly TRBD1 for D (5 bases). Germline V gene sequence: CDR1 SGHVS, CDR2 FNYEAQ. This CDR3 has 13 residues. The V end lost 5 bases, the J end lost 1 base, and 9 bases lay between the germline ends.